This T cell receptor (beta chain) was sequenced during a study of vaccination and CD4 T cells after COVID-19. Study-level background: Recovered patients in the cohort numbered six men and four women, two of them Hispanic. For three convalescent patients, sampling occurred both at day 14 and at days 161 to 241 after vaccination. Convalescent patients gave post-COVID blood a median about 91 days post-diagnosis, range 35 to 161.

Time point reported: late sampling 161 to 241 days after vaccination in a few convalescent patients. TCRdb analysed the PCR reads with MiXCR anew, one entry per CDR3 protein. The repertoire holds 25,000 to 35,000 distinct CDR3 sequences, with 49% as singletons. The germline gives CDR1 KGHDR, CDR2 SFDVKD. This CDR3 contains 16 residues. Unmatched junction bases numbered 5, after V lost 4 bases and J lost 4 bases. The V gene is TRBV24-1, the J gene TRBJ2-5; 13 bases are shared with TRBD2. The sample here was CD4+ T cells from blood, taken about 7 months after SARS-CoV-2 vaccination. The sequence derives from a human donor who had recovered from COVID-19. CDR3 bases: TGTGCCACCAGTGACCTTAGGACTAGCGGGAGAGAGACCCAGTACTTC. Protein sequence: CATSDLRTSGRETQYF.